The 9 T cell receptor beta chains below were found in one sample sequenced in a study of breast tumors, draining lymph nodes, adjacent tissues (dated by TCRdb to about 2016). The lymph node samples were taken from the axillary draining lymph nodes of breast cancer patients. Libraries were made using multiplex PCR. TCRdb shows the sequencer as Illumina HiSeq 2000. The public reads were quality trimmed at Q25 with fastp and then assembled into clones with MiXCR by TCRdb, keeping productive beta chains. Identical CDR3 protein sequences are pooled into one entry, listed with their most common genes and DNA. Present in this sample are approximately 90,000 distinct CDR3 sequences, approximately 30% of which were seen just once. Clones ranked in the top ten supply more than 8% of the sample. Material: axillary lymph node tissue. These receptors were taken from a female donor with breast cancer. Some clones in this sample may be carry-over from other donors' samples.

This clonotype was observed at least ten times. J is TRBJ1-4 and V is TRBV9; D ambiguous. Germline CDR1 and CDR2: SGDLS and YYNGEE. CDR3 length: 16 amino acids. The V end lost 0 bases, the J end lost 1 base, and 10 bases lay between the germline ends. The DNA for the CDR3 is TGTGCCAGCAGCGTAGAGGCAGGACGAACTAATGAAAAACTGTTTTTT. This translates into CASSVEAGRTNEKLFF.

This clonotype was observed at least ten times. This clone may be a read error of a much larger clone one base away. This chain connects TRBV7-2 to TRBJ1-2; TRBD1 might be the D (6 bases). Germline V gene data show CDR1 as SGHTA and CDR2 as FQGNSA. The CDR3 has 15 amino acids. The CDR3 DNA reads TGTGCCAGCAGCTTAGACCGGACAGAGGGTAGGGGCTACCCCTTC. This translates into CASSLDRTEGRGYPF.

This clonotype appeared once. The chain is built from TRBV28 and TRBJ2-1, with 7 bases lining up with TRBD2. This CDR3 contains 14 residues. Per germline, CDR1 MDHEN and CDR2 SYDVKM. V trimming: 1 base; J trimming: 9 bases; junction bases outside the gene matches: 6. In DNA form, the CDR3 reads TGTGCCAGCAGTTTATCGGGCGGGAGAACTGAGCAGTTCTTC. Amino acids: CASSLSGGRTEQFF.

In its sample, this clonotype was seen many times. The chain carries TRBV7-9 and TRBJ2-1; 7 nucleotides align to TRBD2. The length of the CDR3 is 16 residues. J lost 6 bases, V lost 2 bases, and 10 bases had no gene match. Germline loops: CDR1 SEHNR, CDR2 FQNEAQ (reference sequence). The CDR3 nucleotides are TGTGCCAGCAGCTTATCGGCTCGGACTAGTCGCAATGAGCAGTTCTTC. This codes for CASSLSARTSRNEQFF.

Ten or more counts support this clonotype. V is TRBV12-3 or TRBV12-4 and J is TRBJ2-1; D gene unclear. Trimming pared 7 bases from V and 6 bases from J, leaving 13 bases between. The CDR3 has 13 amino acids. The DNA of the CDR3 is TGTGCCAGCATCTTAAGTAGGCTCAATGAGCAGTTCTTC. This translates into CASILSRLNEQFF.

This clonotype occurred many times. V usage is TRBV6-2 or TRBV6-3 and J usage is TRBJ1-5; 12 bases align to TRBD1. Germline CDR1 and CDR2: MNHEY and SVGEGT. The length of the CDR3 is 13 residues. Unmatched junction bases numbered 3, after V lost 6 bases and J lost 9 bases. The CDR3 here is CASRRDRGRPQHF. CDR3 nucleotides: TGTGCCAGCAGACGGGACAGGGGGCGGCCCCAGCATTTT.

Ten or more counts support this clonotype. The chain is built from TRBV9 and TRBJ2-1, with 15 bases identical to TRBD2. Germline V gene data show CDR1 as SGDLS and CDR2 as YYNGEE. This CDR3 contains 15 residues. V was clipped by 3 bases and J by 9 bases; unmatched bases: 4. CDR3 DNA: TGTGCCAGCAGCGCTCCGGGACTAGCGGGAGGTGAGCAGTTCTTC. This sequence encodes CASSAPGLAGGEQFF.

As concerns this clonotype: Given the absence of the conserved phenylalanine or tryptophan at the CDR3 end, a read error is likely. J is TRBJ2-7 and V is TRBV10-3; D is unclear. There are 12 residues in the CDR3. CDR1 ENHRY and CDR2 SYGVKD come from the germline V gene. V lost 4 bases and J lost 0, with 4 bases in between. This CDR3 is CAISGSSYEQYS. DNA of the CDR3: TGTGCCATCAGTGGCAGCTCCTACGAGCAGTACTCC.

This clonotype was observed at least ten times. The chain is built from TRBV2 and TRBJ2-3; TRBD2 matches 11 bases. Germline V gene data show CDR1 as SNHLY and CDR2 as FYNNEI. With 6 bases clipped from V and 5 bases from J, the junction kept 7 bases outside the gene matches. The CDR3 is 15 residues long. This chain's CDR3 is CASRALAGGGDTQYF. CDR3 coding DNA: TGTGCCAGCAGGGCGTTAGCGGGAGGGGGAGATACGCAGTATTTT.